This TCR beta chain is drawn from a study of blood T cells in healthy people across ages. The authors ran a second PCR of roughly 7 to 11 cycles using a sample-barcoded 5' primer and a J-beta primer mix. A tag from a template-switch adaptor with 12 random nucleotides marked each cDNA molecule. TCRdb itself ran the 5' RACE reads through MiXCR, one entry per CDR3 protein. The sample shows 950,000 to 1,200,000 distinct CDR3 sequences, about two fifths of them seen only once. The germline V and J ends were trimmed by 4 bases and 0 bases, with 13 bases remaining between them. CDR1 LGHDT and CDR2 YNNKEL come from the germline V gene (reference sequence). The CDR3 consists of 15 residues.

The sequencing input was blood. This sequence joins TRBV3-1 and TRBJ2-7; D might be TRBD1 (6 bases). This clonotype originated in a man aged 18 to 30 in good health. CDR3 coding DNA: TGTGCCAGCAGCCGTCCCGGGACACCCTCCTACGAGCAGTACTTC. Translated: CASSRPGTPSYEQYF.